In its sample, the clone carrying this TCR beta chain was seen many times. The target antigen is unknown. The record originates from a study of response to subunit inactivated influenza vaccine. Study-wide points: There was a suggestion from the authors that each seasonal influenza vaccination recruits few new T cells.

TCRdb reanalysed the RT-PCR reads using MiXCR and keeps one entry per CDR3 protein. The table lists around 200,000 distinct CDR3 sequences, about 9.3% of them singletons. V gave up 6 bases and J gave up 0 bases, with 11 bases separating them. The CDR3 loop spans 14 amino acids. The specimen was non-naive T cells sorted from PBMCs, collected on the day of vaccination. This receptor was obtained from a man over 45 who received an inactivated influenza vaccine. V gene TRBV12-3 or TRBV12-4 combines with J gene TRBJ1-1; D might be TRBD1 (6 bases). CDR3 loop: CASRPGQLNTEAFF. The CDR3 DNA is TGTGCCAGCAGACCCGGACAGTTGAACACTGAAGCTTTCTTT.